Listed here are 10 T cell receptor beta chains from one sample, sequenced in a study of OX40 agonist ivuxolimab in advanced cancers. Some clones are missing from TCRdb's copy, which holds only in-frame ones; the method was immunoSEQ multiplex PCR. The repertoire holds over 55,000 clones, with around 84% as singletons. The sequencing used CD4+ or CD8+ T cells sorted from blood, collected in a trial of the OX40 agonist ivuxolimab. The source is an adult with an advanced solid tumor such as melanoma, head and neck, liver or kidney cancer.

The V gene is TRBV10-3, the J gene TRBJ1-2; the D gene is possibly TRBD1 (6 bases). The CDR3 contains 13 residues. V lost 7 bases and J 4 bases, leaving 13 bases between the germline ends. The germline V gene has CDR1 ENHRY and CDR2 SYGVKD. CDR3 loop: CAITVQGSYGYTF. Here the CDR3 DNA reads TGTGCCATCACCGTACAGGGTTCCTATGGCTACACCTTC.

The rearrangement joins TRBV11-3 to TRBJ2-3, with 9 bases that match TRBD1. CDR1 is SGHNT and CDR2 is YENEEA in the germline V gene. CDR3 length: 15 residues. Trimming cost V 4 bases and J 1 base; bases outside gene matches: 3. The CDR3, as DNA: TGTGCCAGCAGCTCCCGGGACAGGGGCACAGATACGCAGTATTTT. It yields the protein CASSSRDRGTDTQYF.

Turning to this clone: Other DNA sequences in the same sample also yield this CDR3. The chain employs TRBV4-2 and TRBJ1-4; no clear D gene. The length of the CDR3 is 16 residues. V was cut by 5 bases and J by 2 bases, with 15 bases left in between. In germline, CDR1 is LGHNA, CDR2 YNFKEQ. The chain's CDR3 is CASSSHSTGTNEKLFF. The CDR3, as DNA: TGTGCCAGCAGCTCACATTCAACGGGGACTAATGAAAAACTGTTTTTT.

The genes are TRBV5-1 and TRBJ2-2; D may be TRBD1 or TRBD2 (5 bases each). The CDR3 runs 14 residues. Deletions cut 2 bases from V and 6 bases from J, with 11 bases between. The germline V gene has CDR1 SGHRS and CDR2 YFSETQ. The CDR3 nucleotides are TGCGCCAGCAGCTTCCCGGGACCCCCCGGGGAGCTGTTTTTT. Translation gives CASSFPGPPGELFF.

Notes on this clone: The same CDR3 also results from other DNA sequences found in this sample. V and J are TRBV11-2 and TRBJ1-1; D is unresolved. Trimming shortened V by 0 bases and J by 0 bases, and 8 bases separated the two germline ends. CDR3 size: 15 residues. Germline loops: CDR1 SGHAT, CDR2 FQNNGV. The CDR3 reads CASSLEPGMNTEAFF. The CDR3 nucleotides are TGTGCCAGCAGCTTAGAGCCAGGAATGAACACTGAAGCTTTCTTT.

The chain recombines TRBV4-2 with TRBJ2-7; D might be TRBD1 (6 bases). CDR3 length equals 16 residues. Germline V gene lookup returns CDR1 LGHNA and CDR2 YNFKEQ. Trimming removed 3 bases from V and 1 base from J, with 16 bases in between. Written as DNA, the CDR3 is TGTGCCAGCAGCCACGCTACAGGACAGATATCCTACGAGCAGTACTTC. Translation gives CASSHATGQISYEQYF.

This rearrangement joins TRBV5-1 to TRBJ1-1; D remains ambiguous. V was clipped by 2 bases and J by 10 bases, with 15 bases between them. CDR1 and CDR2 from the germline V gene are SGHRS and YFSETQ. The CDR3 runs 13 residues. CDR3 residues: CASSFGSVPVAFF. Written as DNA, the CDR3 is TGCGCCAGCAGCTTTGGGTCTGTCCCGGTAGCTTTCTTT.

The V call is TRBV30, the J call TRBJ1-6; D remains ambiguous. The germline V gene encodes CDR1 GTSNPN and CDR2 SVGIG (reference sequence). V lost 4 bases to trimming and J lost 10 bases, with 11 bases between them. The length of the CDR3 is 12 residues. In nucleotides, the CDR3 is TGTGCCTGGACGGGCGCATGGTCACCCCTCCACTTT. As protein: CAWTGAWSPLHF.

This chain connects TRBV5-4 to TRBJ2-5; D not certain. Germline CDR1 and CDR2: SGHNT and YYREEE (reference sequence). The CDR3 length is 11 residues. Trimming pared 4 bases from V and 5 bases from J, leaving 6 bases between. CDR3 DNA sequence: TGTGCCAGCAGCACAAGGGAGACCCAGTACTTC. It translates to CASSTRETQYF. Using reference TRBV5-4 and TRBJ2-5 for the parts outside the CDR3, the full variable domain is ETGVTQSPTHLIKTRGQQVTLRCSSQSGHNTVSWYQQALGQGPQFIFQYYREEENGRGNFPPRFSGLQFPNYSSELNVNALELDDSALYLCASSTRETQYFGPGTRLLVL.

The V gene is TRBV7-2, the J gene TRBJ1-2; D is perhaps TRBD1 (6 bases). The V and J ends lost 4 bases and 5 bases respectively, with 20 bases between them. CDR1 is SGHTA, CDR2 FQGNSA, per germline. The CDR3 is made up of 16 amino acids. CDR3 DNA sequence: TGTGCCAGCAGCTCAACGCCTCGGACAGAAAAATATGGCTACACCTTC. Translating gives CASSSTPRTEKYGYTF.